This T cell receptor beta chain was documented in a study of shared clonotypes between healthy human individuals. V trimming: 6 bases; J trimming: 7 bases; junction bases outside the gene matches: 16. The CDR3 spans 16 residues. CDR1 and CDR2 from the germline V gene are LNHDA and SQIVND (reference sequence). Healthy adults negative for HIV, lacking recent acute infections or vaccinations, served as donors. Splitting of CD4+ cells produced CD45RA+ naive and CD45RA-negative memory subsets. Every subset had its genomic DNA shared out evenly among several immunoSEQ plates. Clones were sequenced by immunoSEQ multiplex PCR, and TCRdb holds only the in-frame ones, with some missing. This table has some 2,500,000 clones, more than 85% appearing once.

Sequenced sample: naive CD4+ T cells from PBMCs. Subset here: CD45RA+ positively selected. The receptor's source is a man aged 18 to 30 in good health. Some clones in this sample may be carry-over from other donors' samples. The chain is built from TRBV19 and TRBJ2-7; 9 nucleotides agree with TRBD1. The CDR3 DNA follows: TGTGCCAGTAGCCAAGTATACCGAAGGACAGGGGAAGAGCAGTACTTC. Translating gives CASSQVYRRTGEEQYF.